These T cell receptor beta chains were read from a single sample in a study of T cells after yellow fever vaccination. One entry per CDR3 protein, called by TCRdb with MiXCR from the 5' RACE reads. The sample carries about 110,000 distinct CDR3 sequences, 7% to 8.5% recorded once. Sample: CD8+ T cells sorted from PBMCs, taken 45 days after the yellow fever booster vaccination. Source of these receptors: a man aged 25-45 years who received the YFV17D yellow fever vaccine. CDR3s include the opening cysteine and the closing phenylalanine or tryptophan. D genes are given only for firm matches. Not every row has a clone size; where given, it reads once, few, many or a size class.

size	length	J	V	D	DNA	CDR3
-	15	TRBJ2-3	TRBV20-1	-	TGCAGTGCCCCGGGTGAGGGCGCCAACACAGATACGCAGTATTTT	CSAPGEGANTDTQYF
few	13	TRBJ1-1	TRBV20-1	TRBD1	TGCAGTGCTGATACAGGGGAGAACACTGAAGCTTTCTTT	CSADTGENTEAFF
-	15	TRBJ2-3	TRBV11-2	-	TGTGCCAGCAGCTTCCGGGACCTTCCAGCAGATACGCAGTATTTT	CASSFRDLPADTQYF
many	14	TRBJ2-7	TRBV6-5	-	TGTGCCAGCAGTTATAACTGGCGGAGCTACGAGCAGTACTTC	CASSYNWRSYEQYF
many	12	TRBJ2-2	TRBV29-1	-	TGCAGCGTTGAAAGGGGCACCGGGGAGCTGTTTTTT	CSVERGTGELFF
many	13	TRBJ2-3	TRBV7-8	-	TGTGCCAGCAGCCCCCTTCGTACAGATACGCAGTATTTT	CASSPLRTDTQYF
-	14	TRBJ2-7	TRBV19	-	TGTGCCAGTAGTACGTCCGGGACGGCCTACGAGCAGTACTTC	CASSTSGTAYEQYF
many	15	TRBJ2-6	TRBV30	TRBD1	TGTGCCTGGAGCGGAACAGGGGTTGGGGCCAACGTCCTGACTTTC	CAWSGTGVGANVLTF
few	14	TRBJ2-5	TRBV7-9	-	TGTGCCAGCATCCTAGAACGGGCAGAAGAGACCCAGTACTTC	CASILERAEETQYF
many	15	TRBJ2-1	TRBV13	TRBD2	TGTGCCAGCAGCCAAGGACTAGCGGGTACGGGTGAGCAGTTCTTC	CASSQGLAGTGEQFF
many	15	TRBJ1-5	TRBV7-9	-	TGTGCCAGCAGCTTAGCGAACACAGGGATTCAGCCCCAGCATTTT	CASSLANTGIQPQHF
many	16	TRBJ2-1	TRBV27	-	TGTGCCAGCAACCCCGTAGCGGTTAGCTCCTACAATGAGCAGTTCTTC	CASNPVAVSSYNEQFF